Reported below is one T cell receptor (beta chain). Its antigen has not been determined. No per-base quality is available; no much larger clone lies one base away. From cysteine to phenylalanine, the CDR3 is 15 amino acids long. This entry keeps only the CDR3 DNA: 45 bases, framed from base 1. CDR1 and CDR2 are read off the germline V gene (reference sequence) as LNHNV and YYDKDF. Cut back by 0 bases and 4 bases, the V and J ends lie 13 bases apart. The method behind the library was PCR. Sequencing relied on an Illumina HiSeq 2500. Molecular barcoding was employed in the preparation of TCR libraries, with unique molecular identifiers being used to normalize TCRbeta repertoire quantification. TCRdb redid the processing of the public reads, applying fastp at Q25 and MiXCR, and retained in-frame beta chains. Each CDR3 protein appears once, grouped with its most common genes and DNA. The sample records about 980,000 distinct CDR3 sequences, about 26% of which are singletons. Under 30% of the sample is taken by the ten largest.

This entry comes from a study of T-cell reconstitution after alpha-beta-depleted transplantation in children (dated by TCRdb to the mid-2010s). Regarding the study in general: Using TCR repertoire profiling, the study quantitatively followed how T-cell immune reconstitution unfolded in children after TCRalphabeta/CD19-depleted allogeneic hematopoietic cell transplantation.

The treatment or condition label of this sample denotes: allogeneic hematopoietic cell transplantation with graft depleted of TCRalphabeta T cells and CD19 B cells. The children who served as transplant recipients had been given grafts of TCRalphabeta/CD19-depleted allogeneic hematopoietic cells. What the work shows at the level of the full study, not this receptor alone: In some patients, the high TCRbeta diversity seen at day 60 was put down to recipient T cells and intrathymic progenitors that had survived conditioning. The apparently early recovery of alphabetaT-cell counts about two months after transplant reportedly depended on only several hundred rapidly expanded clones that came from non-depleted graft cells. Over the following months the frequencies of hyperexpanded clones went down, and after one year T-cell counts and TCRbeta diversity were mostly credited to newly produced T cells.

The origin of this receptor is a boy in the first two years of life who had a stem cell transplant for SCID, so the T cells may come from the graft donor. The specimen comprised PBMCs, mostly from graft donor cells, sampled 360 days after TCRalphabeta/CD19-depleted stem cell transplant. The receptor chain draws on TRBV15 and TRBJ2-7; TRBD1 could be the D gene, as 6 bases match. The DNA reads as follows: TGTGCCACCAGCAGAGATATTGGACAGAGATACGAGCAGTACTTC. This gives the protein CATSRDIGQRYEQYF. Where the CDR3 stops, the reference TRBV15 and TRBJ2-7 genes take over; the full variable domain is DAMVIQNPRYQVTQFGKPVTLSCSQTLNHNVMYWYQQKSSQAPKLLFHYYDKDFNNEADTPDNFQSRRPNTSFCFLDIRSPGLGDTAMYLCATSRDIGQRYEQYFGPGTRLTVT.